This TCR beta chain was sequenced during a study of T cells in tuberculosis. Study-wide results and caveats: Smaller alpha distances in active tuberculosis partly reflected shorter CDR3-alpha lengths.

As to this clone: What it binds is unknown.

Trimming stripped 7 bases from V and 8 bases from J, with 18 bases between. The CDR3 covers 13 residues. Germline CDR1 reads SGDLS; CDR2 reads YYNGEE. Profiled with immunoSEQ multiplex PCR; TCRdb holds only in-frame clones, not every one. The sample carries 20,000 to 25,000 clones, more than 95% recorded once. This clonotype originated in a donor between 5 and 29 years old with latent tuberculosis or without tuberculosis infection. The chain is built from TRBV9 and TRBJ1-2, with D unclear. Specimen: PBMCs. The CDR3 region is CASGAQDYSGYTF. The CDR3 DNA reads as TGTGCCAGCGGCGCTCAGGACTATTCCGGCTACACCTTC.